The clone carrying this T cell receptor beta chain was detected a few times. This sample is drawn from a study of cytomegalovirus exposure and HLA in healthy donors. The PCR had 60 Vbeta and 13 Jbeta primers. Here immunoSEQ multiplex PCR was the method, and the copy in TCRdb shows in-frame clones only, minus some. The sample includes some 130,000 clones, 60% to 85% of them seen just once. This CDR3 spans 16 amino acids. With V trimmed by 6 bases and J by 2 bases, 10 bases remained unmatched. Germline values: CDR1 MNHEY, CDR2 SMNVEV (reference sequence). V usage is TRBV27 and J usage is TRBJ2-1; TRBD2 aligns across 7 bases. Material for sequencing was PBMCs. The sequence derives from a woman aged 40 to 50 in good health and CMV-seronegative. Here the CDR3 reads CASRPSSGTTYNEQFF. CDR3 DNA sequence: TGTGCCAGCAGGCCGTCTAGCGGTACCACCTACAATGAGCAGTTCTTC.